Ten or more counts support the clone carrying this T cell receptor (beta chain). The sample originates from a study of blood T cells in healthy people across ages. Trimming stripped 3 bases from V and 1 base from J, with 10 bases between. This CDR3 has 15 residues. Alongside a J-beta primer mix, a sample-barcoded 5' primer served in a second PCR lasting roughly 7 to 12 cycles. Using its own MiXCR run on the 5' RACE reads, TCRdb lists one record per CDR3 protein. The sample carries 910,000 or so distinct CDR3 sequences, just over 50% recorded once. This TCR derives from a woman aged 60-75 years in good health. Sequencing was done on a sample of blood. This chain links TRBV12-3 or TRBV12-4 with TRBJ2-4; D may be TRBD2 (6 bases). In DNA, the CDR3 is TGTGCCAGCAGTTTGGCGGGGACTGCCAAAAACATTCAGTACTTC. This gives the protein CASSLAGTAKNIQYF.